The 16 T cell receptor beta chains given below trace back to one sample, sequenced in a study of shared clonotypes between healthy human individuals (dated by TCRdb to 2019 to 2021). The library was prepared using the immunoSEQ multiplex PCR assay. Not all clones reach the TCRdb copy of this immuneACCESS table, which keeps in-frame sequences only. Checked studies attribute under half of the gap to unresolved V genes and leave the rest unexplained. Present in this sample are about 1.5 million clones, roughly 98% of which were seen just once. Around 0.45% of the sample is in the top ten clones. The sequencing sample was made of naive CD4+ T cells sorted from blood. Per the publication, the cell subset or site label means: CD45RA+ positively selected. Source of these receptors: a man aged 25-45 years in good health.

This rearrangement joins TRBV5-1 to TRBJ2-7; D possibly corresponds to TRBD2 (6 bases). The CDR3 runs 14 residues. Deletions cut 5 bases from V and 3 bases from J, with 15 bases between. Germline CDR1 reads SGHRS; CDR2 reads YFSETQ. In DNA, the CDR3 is TGCGCCAGCAGGGGCTCACCCGGGGGCTACGAGCAGTACTTC. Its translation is CASRGSPGGYEQYF.

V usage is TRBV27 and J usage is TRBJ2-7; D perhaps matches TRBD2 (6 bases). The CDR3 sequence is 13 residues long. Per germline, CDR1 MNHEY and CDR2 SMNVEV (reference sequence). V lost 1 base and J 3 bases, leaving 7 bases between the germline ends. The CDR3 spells CASSLWGVYEQYF. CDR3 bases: TGTGCCAGCAGTTTATGGGGGGTCTACGAGCAGTACTTC.

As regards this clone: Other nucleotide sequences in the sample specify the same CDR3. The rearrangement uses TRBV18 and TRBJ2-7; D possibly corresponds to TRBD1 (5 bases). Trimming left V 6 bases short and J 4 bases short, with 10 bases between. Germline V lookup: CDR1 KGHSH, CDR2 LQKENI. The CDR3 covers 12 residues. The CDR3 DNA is TGTGCCAGCTCTCAAACAGGTTACGAGCAGTACTTC. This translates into CASSQTGYEQYF.

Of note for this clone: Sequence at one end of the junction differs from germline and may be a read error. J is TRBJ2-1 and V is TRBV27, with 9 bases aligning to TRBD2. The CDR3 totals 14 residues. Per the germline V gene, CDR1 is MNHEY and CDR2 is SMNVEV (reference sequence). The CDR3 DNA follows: TGTGCCAGCAGCTCCATAGCACTCATAGCGGGAGTGATCTTC. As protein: CASSSIALIAGVIF.

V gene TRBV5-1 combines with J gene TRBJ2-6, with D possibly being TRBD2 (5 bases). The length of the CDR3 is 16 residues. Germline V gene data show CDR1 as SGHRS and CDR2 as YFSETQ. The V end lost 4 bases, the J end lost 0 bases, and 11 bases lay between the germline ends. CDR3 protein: CASSLGLISGANVLTF. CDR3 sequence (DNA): TGCGCCAGCAGCCTCGGACTGATCTCTGGGGCCAACGTCCTGACTTTC.

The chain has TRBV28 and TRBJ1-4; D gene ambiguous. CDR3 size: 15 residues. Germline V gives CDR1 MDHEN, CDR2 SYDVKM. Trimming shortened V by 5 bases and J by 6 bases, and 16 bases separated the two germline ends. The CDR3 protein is CASSPDRRTHEKLFF. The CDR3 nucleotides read TGTGCCAGCAGTCCAGACCGGCGCACCCATGAAAAACTGTTTTTT.

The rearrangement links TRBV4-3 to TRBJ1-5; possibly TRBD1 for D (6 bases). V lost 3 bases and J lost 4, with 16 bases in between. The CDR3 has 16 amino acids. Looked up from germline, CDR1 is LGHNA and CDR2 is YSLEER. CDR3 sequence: CASSQTVGTPNQPQHF. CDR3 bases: TGCGCCAGCAGCCAGACAGTGGGGACACCTAATCAGCCCCAGCATTTT.

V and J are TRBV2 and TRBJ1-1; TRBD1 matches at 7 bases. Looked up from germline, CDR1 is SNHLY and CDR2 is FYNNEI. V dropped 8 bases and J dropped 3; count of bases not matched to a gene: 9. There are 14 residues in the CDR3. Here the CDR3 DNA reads TGTGCCAGCCGACTCACAGGGGATCACACTGAAGCTTTCTTT. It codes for CASRLTGDHTEAFF.

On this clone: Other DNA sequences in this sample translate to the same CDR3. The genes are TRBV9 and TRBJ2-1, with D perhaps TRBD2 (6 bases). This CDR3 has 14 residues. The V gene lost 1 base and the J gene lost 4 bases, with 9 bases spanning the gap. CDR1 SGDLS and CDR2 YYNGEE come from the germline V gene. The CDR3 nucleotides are TGTGCCAGCAGCGTATTGGGGGGATACAATGAGCAGTTCTTC. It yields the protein CASSVLGGYNEQFF.

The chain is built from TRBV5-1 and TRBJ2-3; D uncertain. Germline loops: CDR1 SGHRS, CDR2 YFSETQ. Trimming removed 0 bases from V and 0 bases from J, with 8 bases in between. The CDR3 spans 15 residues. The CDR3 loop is CASSLVTDSTDTQYF. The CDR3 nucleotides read TGCGCCAGCAGCTTGGTTACGGATAGCACAGATACGCAGTATTTT.

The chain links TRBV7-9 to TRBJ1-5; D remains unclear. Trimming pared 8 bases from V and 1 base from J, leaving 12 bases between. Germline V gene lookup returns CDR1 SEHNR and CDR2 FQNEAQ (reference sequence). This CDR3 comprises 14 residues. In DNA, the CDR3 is TGTGCCAGCGCAGCCGGTTCGAGCAATCAGCCCCAGCATTTT. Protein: CASAAGSSNQPQHF.

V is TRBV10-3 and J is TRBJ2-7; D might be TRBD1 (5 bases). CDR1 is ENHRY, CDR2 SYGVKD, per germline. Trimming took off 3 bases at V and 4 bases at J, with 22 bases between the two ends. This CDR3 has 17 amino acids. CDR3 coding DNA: TGTGCCATCAGTGAAGTTATGGGGCTCCAAAAGAGGTACGAGCAGTACTTC. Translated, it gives CAISEVMGLQKRYEQYF.

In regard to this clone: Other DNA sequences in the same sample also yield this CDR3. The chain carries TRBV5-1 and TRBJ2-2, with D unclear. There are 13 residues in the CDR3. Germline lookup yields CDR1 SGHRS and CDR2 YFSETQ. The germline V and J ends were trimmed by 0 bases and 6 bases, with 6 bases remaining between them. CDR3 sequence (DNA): TGCGCCAGCAGCTTGGAGGCGGCCGGGGAGCTGTTTTTT. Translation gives CASSLEAAGELFF.

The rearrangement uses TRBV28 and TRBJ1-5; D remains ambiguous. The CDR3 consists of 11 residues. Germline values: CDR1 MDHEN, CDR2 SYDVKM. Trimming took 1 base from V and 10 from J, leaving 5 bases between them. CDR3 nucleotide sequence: TGTGCCAGCAGTTTATCGAATCCCCAGCATTTT. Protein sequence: CASSLSNPQHF.

CDR3 sequence reads: CAISPLEGGPGEQYF. The CDR3 DNA reads as TGTGCCATCAGTCCCCTAGAGGGAGGGCCAGGTGAGCAGTACTTC. V gene TRBV10-3 combines with J gene TRBJ2-7, with 7 bases lining up with TRBD2. V lost 5 bases, J lost 7 bases, and 14 bases stayed unmatched. The CDR3 is 15 residues long. Germline CDR1 is ENHRY and CDR2 is SYGVKD.

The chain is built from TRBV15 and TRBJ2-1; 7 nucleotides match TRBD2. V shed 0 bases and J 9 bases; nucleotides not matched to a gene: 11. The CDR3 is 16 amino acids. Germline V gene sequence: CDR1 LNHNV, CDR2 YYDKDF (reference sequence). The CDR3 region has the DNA TGTGCCACCAGCAGAGATCGAGCGGCGGGAGTGAGTGAGCAGTTCTTC. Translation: CATSRDRAAGVSEQFF.